This is a list of T cell receptor beta chains from one sample in a study of STAT5B mutations in CD4+ large granular lymphocyte leukemia. Some clones are missing from TCRdb's copy, which holds only in-frame ones; the method was immunoSEQ multiplex PCR. Here the sample spans more than 25,000 clones, approximately 80% being singletons. The sample taken for sequencing was CD4+ T cells from blood buffy coats. Receptor source: a human donor in good health. Each CDR3 is given with its conserved first and last residue. The D gene is left open where the match is weak. Rows may omit the clone size; those that give it use once, few, many or a size class.

V	D	J	size	DNA	CDR3
TRBV10-3	TRBD2	TRBJ2-3	NA	TGTGCCATCGCACTAGCGGTCACAGATACGCAGTATTTT	CAIALAVTDTQYF
TRBV10-3	NA	TRBJ1-1	NA	TGTGCCATCAGTGAGTCCCAGGGGAGGGCTGAAGCTTTCTTT	CAISESQGRAEAFF
TRBV30	NA	TRBJ1-5	few	TGTGCCTGGAGTGTACGGGGTCAGCCCCAGCATTTT	CAWSVRGQPQHF
TRBV30	NA	TRBJ2-5	few	TGTGCCTGGAGGGGGTTGTTGGCTCCGCAAGAGACCCAGTACTTC	CAWRGLLAPQETQYF
TRBV7-9	NA	TRBJ1-6	NA	TGTGCCAGCAGCTTAGGGGGACCCTATAATTCACCCCTCCACTTT	CASSLGGPYNSPLHF
TRBV28	TRBD2	TRBJ2-4	NA	TGTGCCAGCAGTTCCTCGACTAGCGGGGGGCGTATGAACATTCAGTACTTC	CASSSSTSGGRMNIQYF
TRBV2	NA	TRBJ1-1	once	TGTGCCAGCAGTGAGGGGGCACTCTCAGGCGCTGAAGCTTTCTTT	CASSEGALSGAEAFF
TRBV5-1	TRBD2	TRBJ2-5	NA	TGCGCCACCTCTCTCTGGGGGGGACCTGAAGAGACCCAGTACTTC	CATSLWGGPEETQYF
TRBV6-1	TRBD1	TRBJ1-1	NA	TGTGCCAGCAGTGAAAAGTCCAGGGGGGCCGCTGAAGCTTTCTTT	CASSEKSRGAAEAFF
TRBV4-1	TRBD1	TRBJ1-1	once	TGCGCCAGCAGCCAAGTAACAGGGGGCTCCAACACTGAAGCTTTCTTT	CASSQVTGGSNTEAFF
TRBV10-3	TRBD1	TRBJ1-2	NA	TGTGCCATCAGTGAGTCCGGGGGACAGGGCACCTATGGCTACACCTTC	CAISESGGQGTYGYTF
TRBV27	NA	TRBJ1-2	once	TGTGCCAGCAGGAGACATAAGTTTAGACCATCAGGGGAACCCTTAGATGGCTACACCTTC	CASRRHKFRPSGEPLDGYTF
TRBV6-5	NA	TRBJ1-2	NA	TGTGCCAGCAGTTCTGACAGAGTCTATGGCTACACCTTC	CASSSDRVYGYTF
TRBV5-1	TRBD2	TRBJ2-3	NA	TGCGCCAGCAGCTTGGTAGAAGCGGGGACAGATACGCAGTATTTT	CASSLVEAGTDTQYF
TRBV2	NA	TRBJ2-2	NA	TGTGCCAGCAGGCGACTAGCCACAGGGGCCGGGGAGCTGTTTTTT	CASRRLATGAGELFF
TRBV6-5	NA	TRBJ2-3	NA	TGTGCCAGCAGCAGCCTGTCGGATACGCAGTATTTT	CASSSLSDTQYF
TRBV23-1	NA	TRBJ2-3	NA	TGCGCCAGCAGTCAATGGAGCAGGGGGGACACAGATACGCAGTATTTT	CASSQWSRGDTDTQYF
TRBV11-2	NA	TRBJ1-4	NA	TGTGCCAGCAGCTTAAGGGCGGCTAATGAAAAACTGTTTTTT	CASSLRAANEKLFF
TRBV7-9	NA	TRBJ2-3	NA	TGTGCCAGCAGCCACCCGCTGATCGCAGATACGCAGTATTTT	CASSHPLIADTQYF